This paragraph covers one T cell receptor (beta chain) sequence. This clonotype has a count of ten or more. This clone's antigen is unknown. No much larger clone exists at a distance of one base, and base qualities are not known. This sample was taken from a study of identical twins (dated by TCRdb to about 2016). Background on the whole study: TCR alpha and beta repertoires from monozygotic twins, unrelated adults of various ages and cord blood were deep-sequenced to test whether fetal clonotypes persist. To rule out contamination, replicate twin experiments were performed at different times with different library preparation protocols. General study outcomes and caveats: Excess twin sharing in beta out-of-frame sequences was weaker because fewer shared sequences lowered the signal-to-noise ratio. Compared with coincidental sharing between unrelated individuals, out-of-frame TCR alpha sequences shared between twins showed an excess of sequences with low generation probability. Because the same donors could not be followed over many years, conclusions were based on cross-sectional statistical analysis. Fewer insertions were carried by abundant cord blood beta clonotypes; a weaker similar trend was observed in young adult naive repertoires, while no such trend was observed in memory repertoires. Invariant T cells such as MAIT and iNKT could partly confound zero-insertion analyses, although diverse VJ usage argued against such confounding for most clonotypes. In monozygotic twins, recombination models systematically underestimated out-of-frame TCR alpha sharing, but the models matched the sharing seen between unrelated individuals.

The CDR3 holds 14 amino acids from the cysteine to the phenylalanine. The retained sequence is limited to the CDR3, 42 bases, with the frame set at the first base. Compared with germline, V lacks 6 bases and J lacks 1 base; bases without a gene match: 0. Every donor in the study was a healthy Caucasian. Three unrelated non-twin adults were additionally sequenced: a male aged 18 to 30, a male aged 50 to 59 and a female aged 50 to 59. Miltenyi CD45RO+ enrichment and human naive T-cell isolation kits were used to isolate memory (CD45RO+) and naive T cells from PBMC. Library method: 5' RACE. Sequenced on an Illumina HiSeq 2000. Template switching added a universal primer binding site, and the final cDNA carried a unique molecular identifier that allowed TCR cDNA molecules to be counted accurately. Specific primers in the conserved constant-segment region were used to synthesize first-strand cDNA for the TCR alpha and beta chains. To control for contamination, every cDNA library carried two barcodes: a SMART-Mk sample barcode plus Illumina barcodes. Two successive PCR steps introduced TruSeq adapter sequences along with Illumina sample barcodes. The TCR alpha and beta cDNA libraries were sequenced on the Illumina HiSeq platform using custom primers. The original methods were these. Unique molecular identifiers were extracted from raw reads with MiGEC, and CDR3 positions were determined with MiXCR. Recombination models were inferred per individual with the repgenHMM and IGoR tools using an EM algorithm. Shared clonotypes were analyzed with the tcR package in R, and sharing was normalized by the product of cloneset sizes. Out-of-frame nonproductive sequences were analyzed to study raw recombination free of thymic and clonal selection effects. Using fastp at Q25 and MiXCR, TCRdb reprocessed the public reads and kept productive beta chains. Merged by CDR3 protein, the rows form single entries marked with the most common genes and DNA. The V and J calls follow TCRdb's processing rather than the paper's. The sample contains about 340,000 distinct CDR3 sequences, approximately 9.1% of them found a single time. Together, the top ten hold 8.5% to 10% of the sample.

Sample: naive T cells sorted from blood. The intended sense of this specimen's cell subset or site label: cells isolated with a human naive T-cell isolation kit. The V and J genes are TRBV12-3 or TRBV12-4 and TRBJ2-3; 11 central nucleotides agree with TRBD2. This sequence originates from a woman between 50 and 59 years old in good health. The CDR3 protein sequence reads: CASRGLAGTDTQYF. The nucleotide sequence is TGTGCCAGCAGGGGACTAGCGGGCACAGATACGCAGTATTTT.